The 31 T cell receptor beta chains below were found in one sample sequenced in a study of T cell responses to AZD1222 COVID-19 vaccine. Generated by immunoSEQ multiplex PCR, the TCRdb table keeps only in-frame clones and is missing some. The table has 150,000 to 180,000 clones, about 87% seen once. The material was peripheral blood, obtained on day 0 of AZD1222 vaccination. These receptors all stem from an adult in good health.

The rearrangement uses TRBV7-2 and TRBJ1-5, with 7 bases lining up with TRBD1. The CDR3 has 15 amino acids. CDR1 is SGHTA and CDR2 is FQGNSA in the germline V gene. V lost 5 bases and J lost 5; bases outside the gene matches: 9. The CDR3, as DNA: TGTGCCAGCAGCCTACGACAGGGAGTGTATCAGCCCCAGCATTTT. It yields the protein CASSLRQGVYQPQHF.

This clone has only one observation. The gene calls are TRBV19 and TRBJ1-5; D is ambiguous. The V gene lost 6 bases and the J gene lost 6 bases, with 15 bases spanning the gap. Germline V CDR1 and CDR2: LNHDA, SQIVND (reference sequence). There are 14 residues in the CDR3. The CDR3 here is CASRGREVFQPQHF. CDR3 nucleotides: TGTGCCAGTAGAGGAAGGGAAGTGTTTCAGCCCCAGCATTTT.

The genes are TRBV4-3 and TRBJ2-7; either TRBD1 or TRBD2 may fit D (5 bases each). The V gene's germline CDR1 is LGHNA and CDR2 YSLEER. CDR3 length equals 15 residues. V was trimmed by 4 bases and J by 6 bases, leaving 19 bases between them. The CDR3 DNA reads as TGCGCCAGCAGCCCTAACATCTGGGGGACCGGCGAGCAGTACTTC. Its protein product is CASSPNIWGTGEQYF.

The chain uses TRBV6-2 or TRBV6-3 and TRBJ2-7; 10 bases are a match to TRBD1. The germline V gene encodes CDR1 MNHEY and CDR2 SVGEGT. The CDR3 contains 16 residues. The V and J ends lost 2 bases and 1 base, in that order; junction bases with no gene match: 5. In DNA form, the CDR3 reads TGTGCCAGCAGTTACCCTCCGGGACAGGGGTCCTACGAGCAGTACTTC. Its translation: CASSYPPGQGSYEQYF.

V usage is TRBV5-6 and J usage is TRBJ1-1; 8 nucleotides agree with TRBD1. Trimming cost V 4 bases and J 0 bases; bases outside gene matches: 5. Germline V CDR1 and CDR2: SGHDT, YYEEEE. The CDR3 runs 15 residues. CDR3 protein: CASSLWTGMNTEAFF. CDR3 nucleotides: TGTGCCAGCAGCCTTTGGACAGGGATGAACACTGAAGCTTTCTTT.

This chain joins TRBV7-9 and TRBJ2-7, with TRBD1 matching over 8 bases. The germline CDR1 and CDR2 sequences are SEHNR and FQNEAQ (reference sequence). The CDR3 covers 15 residues. The V gene end was trimmed by 5 bases and the J gene end by 6 bases; junction bases not matched to a gene: 12. CDR3 sequence: CASSTGQGLFSEQYF. The CDR3 DNA sequence: TGTGCCAGCAGCACCGGACAGGGCCTTTTTAGCGAGCAGTACTTC.

The genes are TRBV6-5 and TRBJ1-1, with TRBD1 as a possible D gene (6 bases). This CDR3 has 15 amino acids. CDR1 is MNHEY, CDR2 SVGAGI, per germline. V was cut by 7 bases and J by 6 bases, with 21 bases left in between. The CDR3 nucleotides are TGTGCCAGCACCATACAGGGTTCGGGGGGACCTGAAGCTTTCTTT. Amino acids: CASTIQGSGGPEAFF.

V and J are TRBV15 and TRBJ2-7, with D tentatively TRBD1 (6 bases). The CDR3 runs 18 residues. From germline, CDR1 is LNHNV and CDR2 YYDKDF (reference sequence). Trimming took 0 bases from V and 1 from J, leaving 19 bases between them. CDR3 sequence: CATSREVTGNPSSYEQYF. The CDR3, as DNA: TGTGCCACCAGCAGAGAAGTCACAGGGAACCCTTCTTCCTACGAGCAGTACTTC. Drawing the rest from reference TRBV15 and TRBJ2-7, the complete variable domain is DAMVIQNPRYQVTQFGKPVTLSCSQTLNHNVMYWYQQKSSQAPKLLFHYYDKDFNNEADTPDNFQSRRPNTSFCFLDIRSPGLGDTAMYLCATSREVTGNPSSYEQYFGPGTRLTVT.

The chain has TRBV4-2 and TRBJ1-1; D is possibly TRBD1 (5 bases). Trimming removed 8 bases at V and 3 bases at J, with 16 bases between. The CDR3 is 14 amino acids. Germline V lookup: CDR1 LGHNA, CDR2 YNFKEQ. In DNA form, the CDR3 reads TGTGCCAGCTCTGCGACAGTGATAGACACTGAAGCTTTCTTT. Protein: CASSATVIDTEAFF.

The gene calls are TRBV6-1 and TRBJ1-1; D is perhaps TRBD1 (6 bases). With 5 bases removed from V and 6 bases from J, the gap between germline ends came to 10 bases. Germline lookup yields CDR1 MNHNS and CDR2 SASEGT. The CDR3 loop spans 12 amino acids. The CDR3 spells CASSLQGAEAFF. DNA for the CDR3: TGTGCCAGCAGTTTACAGGGCGCTGAAGCTTTCTTT.

The rearrangement uses TRBV5-4 and TRBJ1-1; D not resolved. The CDR3 has 13 residues. From germline, CDR1 is SGHNT and CDR2 YYREEE (reference sequence). V shed 3 bases and J shed 10 bases, with 16 bases lying between them. DNA of the CDR3: TGTGCCAGCAGCTATCCACTCGACAACGGAGCTTTCTTT. Protein: CASSYPLDNGAFF.

This chain uses TRBV6-2 or TRBV6-3 with TRBJ2-7; the D gene is possibly TRBD1 (7 bases). This CDR3 comprises 13 residues. V dropped 5 bases and J dropped 4 bases, with 12 bases sitting between them. The germline V gene encodes CDR1 MNHEY and CDR2 SVGEGT. CDR3 bases: TGTGCCAGCAGTGCGGGGACAGCTTACGAGCAGTACTTC. This gives the protein CASSAGTAYEQYF.

This rearrangement joins TRBV10-2 to TRBJ1-6; no firm D call. The V and J ends lost 3 bases and 8 bases respectively, with 5 bases between them. The CDR3 is 12 amino acids. CDR1 is WSHSY and CDR2 is SAAADI in the germline V gene. CDR3 DNA: TGCGCCAGCAGTGATGGGGATTCACCCCTCCACTTT. This translates into CASSDGDSPLHF.

The V gene is TRBV7-9, the J gene TRBJ1-1; the match to TRBD1 covers 11 bases. V lost 4 bases, J lost 7 bases, and 11 bases stayed unmatched. The CDR3 runs 16 residues. CDR1 is SEHNR and CDR2 is FQNEAQ in the germline V gene (reference sequence). This chain's CDR3 is CASSSFSGQGAVEAFF. The CDR3 coding sequence is TGTGCCAGCAGCTCCTTCTCCGGACAGGGGGCGGTTGAAGCTTTCTTT.

The V gene is TRBV4-2, the J gene TRBJ2-1; 8 bases are shared with TRBD2. The CDR3 consists of 15 residues. V shed 0 bases and J 9 bases; nucleotides not matched to a gene: 7. The germline V gene encodes CDR1 LGHNA and CDR2 YNFKEQ. In DNA, the CDR3 is TGTGCCAGCAGCCAAGAAGTCGGGGGGGCCGCTGAGCAGTTCTTC. It translates to CASSQEVGGAAEQFF.

CDR3 in amino acids: CASVLTGFMNTEAFF. DNA of the CDR3: TGTGCCAGCGTCCTAACAGGGTTCATGAACACTGAAGCTTTCTTT. This chain connects TRBV7-2 to TRBJ1-1, with D perhaps matching TRBD1 (6 bases). The CDR3 is made up of 15 amino acids. CDR1 and CDR2 (germline): SGHTA, FQGNSA. V lost 8 bases, J lost 0 bases, and 16 bases lay in between.

This chain joins TRBV24-1 and TRBJ1-5; 11 bases are shared with TRBD1. Trimming took 4 bases from V and 6 from J; bases not matched to a gene: 7. The germline gives CDR1 KGHDR, CDR2 SFDVKD. The CDR3 runs 16 residues. The CDR3 nucleotides are TGTGCCACCAGTGACACCGGGACAGGGGGAGGTCAGCCCCAGCATTTT. Amino acid sequence: CATSDTGTGGGQPQHF.

J is TRBJ1-1 and V is TRBV6-5; a weak D match, TRBD1 (5 bases). The CDR3 runs 14 residues. Trimming left V 6 bases short and J 5 bases short, with 16 bases between. Germline lookup yields CDR1 MNHEY and CDR2 SVGAGI. CDR3 sequence (DNA): TGTGCCAGCAGCCGGGACGCCGCGGGGACTGAAGCTTTCTTT. This translates into CASSRDAAGTEAFF.

There are a few counts of this clone. The chain couples TRBV12-5 to TRBJ2-2, with a tentative D call TRBD1 (5 bases). Trimming took 1 base from V and 1 from J, leaving 7 bases between them. From germline, CDR1 is LGHNT and CDR2 FRNRAP. CDR3 length: 15 residues. The CDR3 DNA reads as TGTGCTAGTGGTTTGGGACAGCTGAACACCGGGGAGCTGTTTTTT. This encodes CASGLGQLNTGELFF.

The gene calls are TRBV4-3 and TRBJ2-1; 7 bases line up with TRBD2. Per the germline V gene, CDR1 is LGHNA and CDR2 is YSLEER. V shed 0 bases and J 6 bases; nucleotides not matched to a gene: 8. CDR3 size: 16 residues. In DNA, the CDR3 is TGCGCCAGCAGCCAAGATAGAGGGACGGGGGGCAATGAGCAGTTCTTC. Translating it yields CASSQDRGTGGNEQFF.

This clone was seen just once. The V gene is TRBV5-1, the J gene TRBJ1-4; D possibly corresponds to TRBD1 (6 bases). There are 14 residues in the CDR3. In germline, CDR1 is SGHRS, CDR2 YFSETQ. Trimming shortened V by 5 bases and J by 8 bases, and 16 bases separated the two germline ends. The CDR3 DNA sequence: TGCGCCAGCAGTCTTCAGGGGATTTCCGAAAAACTGTTTTTT. Translated: CASSLQGISEKLFF.

CDR3 nucleotides: TGTGCCAGCAGGGGGGACAGGGGGCGCACCGGGGAGCTGTTTTTT. It translates to CASRGDRGRTGELFF. This rearrangement joins TRBV27 to TRBJ2-2; 12 bases are a match to TRBD1. CDR3 size: 15 residues. V lost 6 bases, J lost 4 bases, and 3 bases stayed unmatched. Per germline, CDR1 MNHEY and CDR2 SMNVEV (reference sequence).

This clone has more than one count but fewer than ten. The chain carries TRBV6-2 or TRBV6-3 and TRBJ1-5, with a tentative D call TRBD1 (5 bases). The CDR3 runs to 12 residues. Germline CDR1 and CDR2: MNHEY and SVGEGT. The germline V and J ends were trimmed by 5 bases and 11 bases, with 13 bases remaining between them. The CDR3 bases are TGTGCCAGCAGTAACAGGTTTTTCGCCCAGCATTTT. Its translation: CASSNRFFAQHF.

This rearrangement joins TRBV18 to TRBJ1-1, with 8 bases lining up with TRBD1. Germline CDR1 reads KGHSH; CDR2 reads LQKENI. The junction had 10 bases not matched to a gene; V was cut back by 0 bases and J by 1 base. The CDR3 consists of 18 residues. This chain's CDR3 is CASSPPKSGGAGNTEAFF. The CDR3 bases are TGTGCCAGCTCACCACCGAAGTCAGGGGGCGCGGGGAACACTGAAGCTTTCTTT.

The chain joins TRBV4-3 to TRBJ2-1; D unresolved. Germline V CDR1 and CDR2: LGHNA, YSLEER. Between the trimmed V and J ends, which lost 0 bases and 4 bases, there was a span of 13 bases. CDR3 length: 16 amino acids. The CDR3 is CASSQDFVESYNEQFF. The CDR3 region has the DNA TGCGCCAGCAGCCAAGATTTCGTGGAGAGTTACAATGAGCAGTTCTTC.

This chain uses TRBV20-1 with TRBJ2-3; D might be TRBD2 (6 bases). The germline V gene has CDR1 DFQATT and CDR2 SNEGSKA (reference sequence). The V end lost 3 bases, the J end lost 5 bases, and 30 bases lay between the germline ends. The CDR3 runs 19 residues. DNA for the CDR3: TGCAGTGCTAGTCCGGCGCGGGGTGGGTACCAACTTGACAGAGATACGCAGTATTTT. Protein product: CSASPARGGYQLDRDTQYF.

The rearrangement links TRBV3-1 (or the pseudogene TRBV3-2) to TRBJ1-1; possibly TRBD1 for D (6 bases). V was clipped by 1 base and J by 6 bases, with 9 bases between them. The germline CDR1 and CDR2 sequences are LGHDT and YNNKEL (reference sequence). The CDR3 contains 13 residues. CDR3 in DNA: TGTGCCAGCAGCCAAGTGACAGGATCTGAAGCTTTCTTT. Translation: CASSQVTGSEAFF.

The V and J genes are TRBV11-2 and TRBJ1-4; TRBD1 might be the D (5 bases). The CDR3 length is 14 residues. With 5 bases removed from V and 3 bases from J, the gap between germline ends came to 10 bases. Germline-derived CDR1 and CDR2 are SGHAT and FQNNGV. The CDR3 loop is CASSVGQANEKLFF. For the CDR3, the DNA is TGTGCCAGCAGCGTGGGGCAAGCTAATGAAAAACTGTTTTTT.

This chain links TRBV11-3 with TRBJ2-1; no definite D call. Germline V gene data show CDR1 as SGHNT and CDR2 as YENEEA. V was pared by 5 bases and J by 0 bases, with 8 bases between. The CDR3 has 14 amino acids. The CDR3 sequence: CASSPGDSYNEQFF. The CDR3, as DNA: TGTGCCAGCAGCCCCGGCGACTCCTACAATGAGCAGTTCTTC.

The chain couples TRBV7-6 to TRBJ1-5; D not certain. The CDR3 covers 17 residues. Trimming stripped 7 bases from V and 5 bases from J, with 24 bases between. Germline CDR1 reads SGHVS; CDR2 reads FNYEAQ. The DNA for the CDR3 is TGTGCCAGCAACCCACCGGGTTATGATCTTTGCTATCAGCCCCAGCATTTT. Translating gives CASNPPGYDLCYQPQHF.

This chain joins TRBV10-3 and TRBJ2-5; D possibly corresponds to TRBD1 (5 bases). Trimming left V 6 bases short and J 0 bases short, with 11 bases between. This CDR3 has 14 amino acids. Germline CDR1 reads ENHRY; CDR2 reads SYGVKD. The chain's CDR3 is CAISDQGNQETQYF. As DNA, the CDR3 is TGTGCCATCAGCGACCAGGGAAACCAAGAGACCCAGTACTTC.